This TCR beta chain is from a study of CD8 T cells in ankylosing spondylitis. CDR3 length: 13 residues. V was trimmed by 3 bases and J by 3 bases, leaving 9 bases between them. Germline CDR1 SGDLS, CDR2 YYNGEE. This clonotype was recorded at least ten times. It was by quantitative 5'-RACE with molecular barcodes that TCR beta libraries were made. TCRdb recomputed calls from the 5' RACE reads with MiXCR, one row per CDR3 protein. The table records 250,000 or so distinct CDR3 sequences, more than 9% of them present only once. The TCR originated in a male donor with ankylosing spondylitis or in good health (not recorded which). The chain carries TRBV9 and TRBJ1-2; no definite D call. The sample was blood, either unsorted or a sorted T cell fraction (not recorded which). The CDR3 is CASSADGDYGYTF. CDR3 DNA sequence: TGTGCCAGCAGCGCCGACGGGGACTATGGCTACACCTTC. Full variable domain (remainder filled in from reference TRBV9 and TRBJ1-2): DSGVTQTPKHLITATGQRVTLRCSPRSGDLSVYWYQQSLDQGLQFLIQYYNGEERAKGNILERFSAQQFPDLHSELNLSSLELGDSALYFCASSADGDYGYTFGSGTRLTVV.